Detailed here is one T cell receptor beta chain. This clone was detected only once. What antigen it recognizes has not been identified. Per-base quality was not reported, and no clone a single base away is much larger than it. A distance of 21 bases separates the germline ends of V and J, which lose 6 bases and 2 bases respectively. Looking up the germline V gene yields CDR1 KGHDR and CDR2 SFDVKD. CDR3 length: 17 amino acids, cysteine to phenylalanine. Of all the DNA, just the CDR3 is kept, 51 bases in frame from base 1. This record belongs to a study of blood T cell repertoires in COVID-19 (dated by TCRdb to the early 2020s). A note on the overall study: The collaborator samples originated in the United States, Italy and Spain and spanned the acute and convalescent phases of COVID-19. The material from the prospective study consisted of cDNA or gDNA derived from T cells, B-cell-depleted T cells, or PBMCs. Deeply sampled blood TCRbeta repertoires from subjects exposed to, actively infected with, or recovered from COVID-19 were included in the dataset. The repertoires were released in a freely available public database meant as a resource for research on the immune response to SARS-CoV-2. Samples came from the ongoing ImmuneRACE study (first 160 participants) plus 1,254 subjects from 6 global collaborators. The sample metadata nearly always contained a de-identified subject ID, COVID-19 status, age in years and sex. Where HLA class I and class II types were available, the types were taken from metadata supplied by the sample provider, not from assay-based typing. The investigation overall reported the following: How much clinical and demographic metadata was included differed by source and by participant, and the metadata was provided uncurated.

The immunoSEQ Assay, a bias-controlled multiplex PCR, was used to amplify TCRbeta CDR3 regions from genomic DNA. The study's own analysis went as follows. Nucleated cell counts per sample were estimated from amplification of reference gene primers within the assay. To quantify the absolute abundance of each unique TCRbeta CDR3 rearrangement, sequence reads were collapsed and filtered. For each sample, productive Simpson clonality was calculated as the square root of Simpson's diversity index across productive rearrangements. TCRdb obtained this table from immuneACCESS and retained in-frame rearrangements with V and J assigned. These tables miss some clones; where compared with another copy, unresolved V genes account for less than half of the shortfall, and the remainder is unexplained. V and J calls and clone size are copied from that table; D and trimming were computed from the DNA. The sample records roughly 200,000 clones, about 84% of which are singletons. Together, the top ten hold about 20% of the sample.

In Seattle, one collaborating source enrolled patients while the infection was active and tracked those patients longitudinally over the course of disease. Collaborating institutions collected whole blood in K2EDTA tubes following their own protocols. For TCRbeta analysis, collaborators shipped samples in one of three forms: frozen whole blood, isolated PBMCs, or DNA extracted from either of those sample types. This TCR was sampled from a person aged 70 to 79 with COVID-19, enrolled during active disease. Specimen: peripheral blood. The chain is encoded by TRBV24-1 joined to TRBJ1-2; the D gene is unclear. The DNA is as follows: TGTGCCACCAGTTGGTTGCGGGGTAGGGAAATAAACTATGGCTACACCTTC. This translates into CATSWLRGREINYGYTF.